This T cell receptor beta chain was sequenced in a study of CD8 T cells in ankylosing spondylitis. Study-wide results and limits: A motif of eight highly homologous TCR beta variants was seen as apparently characteristic of ankylosing spondylitis blood. Some of the motif variants had earlier been found in reactive arthritis patients' fluid and blood. In peripheral blood, disease-linked CD8+ clones occurred at relatively low frequencies.

This clonotype has more than one count but fewer than ten. Antigen specificity is unknown. V shed 4 bases and J 3 bases; nucleotides not matched to a gene: 8. Germline V gene data show CDR1 as KGHSH and CDR2 as LQKENI. The CDR3 consists of 16 residues. TCRdb fed the 5' RACE reads into MiXCR, producing one record per CDR3 protein. The sample yields hundreds of thousands of distinct CDR3 sequences, 12% seen once. The sequencing input was blood, either unsorted or a sorted T cell fraction (not recorded which). This clonotype originated in a male donor with ankylosing spondylitis. The chain uses TRBV18 and TRBJ2-5, with 10 nucleotides matching TRBD2. The CDR3 reads CASSLSGLALEETQYF. The DNA of the CDR3 is TGTGCCAGCTCACTTTCGGGACTAGCGCTGGAAGAGACCCAGTACTTC.